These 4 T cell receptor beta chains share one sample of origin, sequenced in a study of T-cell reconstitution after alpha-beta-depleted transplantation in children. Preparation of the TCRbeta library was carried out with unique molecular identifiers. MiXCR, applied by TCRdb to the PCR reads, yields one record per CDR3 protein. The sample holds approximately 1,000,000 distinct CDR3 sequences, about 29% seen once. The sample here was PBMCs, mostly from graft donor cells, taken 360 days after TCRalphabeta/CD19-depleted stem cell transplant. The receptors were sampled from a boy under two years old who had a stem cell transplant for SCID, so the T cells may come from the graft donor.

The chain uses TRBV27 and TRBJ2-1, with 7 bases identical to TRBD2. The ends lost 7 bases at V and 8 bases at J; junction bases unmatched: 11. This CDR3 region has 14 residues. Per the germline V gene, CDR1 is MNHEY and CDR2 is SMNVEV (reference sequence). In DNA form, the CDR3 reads TGTGCCAGCACCCCCGGGACTACCCTCCATGAGCAGTTCTTC. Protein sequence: CASTPGTTLHEQFF.

CDR3: CASSIGPPGRSYNEQFF. DNA for the CDR3: TGTGCCAGCAGCATCGGTCCGCCGGGACGCTCCTACAATGAGCAGTTCTTC. This chain links TRBV21-1 with TRBJ2-1. TRBV21-1 corresponds to a pseudogene. This CDR3 contains 17 residues.

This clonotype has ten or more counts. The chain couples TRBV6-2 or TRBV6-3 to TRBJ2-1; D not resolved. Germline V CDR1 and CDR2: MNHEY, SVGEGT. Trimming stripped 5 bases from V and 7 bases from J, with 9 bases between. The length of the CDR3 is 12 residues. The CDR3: CASSLRPNEQFF. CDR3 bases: TGTGCCAGCAGTCTCCGCCCGAATGAGCAGTTCTTC.

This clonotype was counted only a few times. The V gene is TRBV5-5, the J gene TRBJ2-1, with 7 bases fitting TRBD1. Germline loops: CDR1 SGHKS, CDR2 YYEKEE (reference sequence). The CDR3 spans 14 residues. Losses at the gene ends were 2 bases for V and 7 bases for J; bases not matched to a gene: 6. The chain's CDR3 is CASSLPTGMNEQFF. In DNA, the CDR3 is TGTGCCAGCAGCTTACCGACAGGGATGAATGAGCAGTTCTTC.